This entry lists 24 T cell receptor beta chains sequenced from one sample in a study of beta chain features in type 1 diabetes. Study-wide points: The study found moderately but significantly shorter TCRB CDR3s in all four CD4+ subsets of Type 1 diabetes patients.

Which antigens these TCRs recognize remains unknown. TCRB transcripts that were expressed got sequenced, as all of the isolated RNA had been reverse transcribed. Assay: immunoSEQ multiplex PCR; the TCRdb copy retains only in-frame clones and omits some. Among over 200,000 clones listed, approximately 11% were seen once. Source material: naive CD4+ T cells from blood. All receptors come from a man aged 25-45 years with type 1 diabetes.

Only a few counts were recorded for this clone. The V call is TRBV4-1, the J call TRBJ1-1; no firm D call. The V gene's germline CDR1 is MGHRA and CDR2 YSYEKL. This CDR3 is built from 15 residues. The ends were cut back, 0 bases at V and 5 bases at J, with 13 bases in the middle. The chain's CDR3 is CASSQEGRGETEAFF. For the CDR3, the DNA is TGCGCCAGCAGCCAAGAAGGGCGGGGAGAGACTGAAGCTTTCTTT.

This clone has only a few counts. This chain uses TRBV6-1 with TRBJ1-1; D ambiguous. Deletions cut 5 bases from V and 3 bases from J, with 13 bases between. The germline CDR1 and CDR2 sequences are MNHNS and SASEGT. CDR3 length: 14 amino acids. The chain's CDR3 is CASSPTAEDTEAFF. CDR3 nucleotide sequence: TGTGCCAGCAGTCCGACCGCGGAGGACACTGAAGCTTTCTTT.

There are a few counts of this clone. This chain joins TRBV19 and TRBJ1-5; D unresolved. The CDR3 is made up of 12 amino acids. V was cut by 4 bases and J by 9 bases, with 10 bases left in between. Looked up from germline, CDR1 is LNHDA and CDR2 is SQIVND (reference sequence). The CDR3 is CASSNYEGPQHF. Here the CDR3 DNA reads TGTGCCAGTAGTAACTACGAGGGGCCCCAGCATTTT.

This clone showed up just a few times. This sequence joins TRBV9 and TRBJ1-1; D possibly corresponds to TRBD1 (5 bases). Germline V CDR1 and CDR2: SGDLS, YYNGEE. Trimming removed 5 bases from V and 6 bases from J, with 17 bases in between. This CDR3 comprises 14 residues. The chain's CDR3 is CASSAGPQGAEAFF. DNA of the CDR3: TGTGCCAGCAGTGCCGGGCCTCAAGGGGCTGAAGCTTTCTTT.

This clone came up a few times. V gene TRBV20-1 combines with J gene TRBJ2-1, with a tentative D call TRBD2 (5 bases). Deletions cut 3 bases from V and 9 bases from J, with 9 bases between. The CDR3 is 11 amino acids. Germline V CDR1 and CDR2: DFQATT, SNEGSKA (reference sequence). The CDR3 nucleotides read TGCAGTGCTAGCCCCGAGGGTGAGCAGTTCTTC. This encodes CSASPEGEQFF.

This clone was observed a handful of times. The chain carries TRBV5-1 and TRBJ1-4; tentative D call: TRBD1 (6 bases). Germline-derived CDR1 and CDR2 are SGHRS and YFSETQ. V was shortened by 2 bases and J by 6 bases, with 14 bases between the two germline ends. This CDR3 region has 15 residues. CDR3 amino acids: CASSFQGRLDEKLFF. CDR3 in DNA: TGCGCCAGCAGCTTCCAGGGGCGACTGGATGAAAAACTGTTTTTT.

This clone was detected only a few times. The chain uses TRBV4-2 and TRBJ1-2; D unclear. Germline V lookup: CDR1 LGHNA, CDR2 YNFKEQ. Trimming left V 4 bases short and J 2 bases short, with 11 bases between. This CDR3 is built from 14 residues. In DNA, the CDR3 is TGTGCCAGCAGCCCAGAGGCACAAAACTATGGCTACACCTTC. As protein: CASSPEAQNYGYTF.

This clone has just a few counts. V is TRBV14 and J is TRBJ1-2; D is ambiguous. Germline values: CDR1 SGHDN, CDR2 FVKESK. This CDR3 comprises 13 residues. Between the trimmed V and J ends, which lost 1 base and 5 bases, there was a span of 8 bases. The CDR3 sequence: CASSQVAQYGYTF. In DNA form, the CDR3 reads TGTGCCAGCAGCCAAGTTGCCCAGTATGGCTACACCTTC.

A few counts support this clone. The chain carries TRBV6-5 and TRBJ2-3; the match to TRBD2 covers 7 bases. The germline V gene has CDR1 MNHEY and CDR2 SVGAGI. There are 15 residues in the CDR3. The V segment lost 6 bases and the J segment 1 base; nucleotides outside the gene matches: 7. CDR3 region: CASSKGSGGTDTQYF. In DNA form, the CDR3 reads TGTGCCAGCAGCAAAGGGAGCGGGGGCACAGATACGCAGTATTTT.

The J gene is TRBJ1-2, the V gene TRBV28; 7 nucleotides match TRBD1. Germline V lookup: CDR1 MDHEN, CDR2 SYDVKM. V was pared by 2 bases and J by 5 bases, with 14 bases of the junction left unmatched. This CDR3 has 17 amino acids. The chain's CDR3 is CASSLVMARDSEYGYTF. CDR3 in DNA: TGTGCCAGCAGTTTAGTCATGGCCCGGGACAGCGAATATGGCTACACCTTC.

There are a few counts of this clone. The chain links TRBV7-2 to TRBJ2-7, with TRBD2 matching 10 bases. From germline, CDR1 is SGHTA and CDR2 FQGNSA. V shed 5 bases, J shed 3 bases, and the junction held 4 bases outside the gene matches. The CDR3 has 14 amino acids. The chain's CDR3 is CASSGIAGGYEQYF. In DNA form, the CDR3 reads TGTGCCAGCAGCGGCATAGCGGGGGGCTACGAGCAGTACTTC. Full variable domain (rest looked up from reference TRBV7-2 and TRBJ2-7): GAGVSQSPSNKVTEKGKDVELRCDPISGHTALYWYRQSLGQGLEFLIYFQGNSAPDKSGLPSDRFSAERTGGSVSTLTIQRTQQEDSAVYLCASSGIAGGYEQYFGPGTRLTVT.

The rearrangement joins TRBV9 to TRBJ2-5, with 8 bases aligning to TRBD1. The V segment lost 2 bases and the J segment 4 bases; nucleotides outside the gene matches: 4. CDR3 length: 14 residues. In germline, CDR1 is SGDLS, CDR2 YYNGEE. In DNA, the CDR3 is TGTGCCAGCAGCGTCACAGGGGGACGAGAGACCCAGTACTTC. Protein: CASSVTGGRETQYF.

The V gene is TRBV6-6, the J gene TRBJ2-2, with a tentative D call TRBD1 (5 bases). V was clipped by 2 bases and J by 4 bases, with 11 bases between them. CDR1 is MNHNY and CDR2 is SVGAGI in the germline V gene (reference sequence). The CDR3 sequence is 15 residues long. The CDR3 region is CASSYLRAFTGELFF. The DNA of the CDR3 is TGTGCCAGCAGTTACCTCAGGGCTTTCACCGGGGAGCTGTTTTTT.

This chain links TRBV14 with TRBJ2-6; no clear D. The V end was cut by 1 base, the J end by 0 bases, with 7 bases between. The CDR3 consists of 16 residues. Germline CDR1 reads SGHDN; CDR2 reads FVKESK. CDR3 sequence: CASSQALSSGANVLTF. For the CDR3, the DNA is TGTGCCAGCAGCCAAGCTCTCAGCTCTGGGGCCAACGTCCTGACTTTC.

V usage is TRBV14 and J usage is TRBJ2-3; 9 bases match TRBD2. Germline values: CDR1 SGHDN, CDR2 FVKESK. With 6 bases clipped from V and 2 bases from J, the junction kept 12 bases outside the gene matches. The CDR3 is 17 residues long. The CDR3 DNA reads as TGTGCCAGCAGTGGGTATACCGGGACTAGCCTCACAGATACGCAGTATTTT. The encoded protein is CASSGYTGTSLTDTQYF.

This clone was counted a few times. V is TRBV30 and J is TRBJ2-3; TRBD1 might be the D (6 bases). The CDR3 is made up of 13 amino acids. The germline V and J ends were trimmed by 0 bases and 4 bases, with 8 bases remaining between them. Per the germline V gene, CDR1 is GTSNPN and CDR2 is SVGIG (reference sequence). For the CDR3, the DNA is TGTGCCTGGAGTGTTGGGGGCGCAGATACGCAGTATTTT. Its translation is CAWSVGGADTQYF.

The V gene is TRBV23-1, the J gene TRBJ2-7; the D is unclear. TRBV23-1 is an ORF, with its function uncertain. The CDR3 consists of 18 residues. V lost 0 bases to trimming and J lost 0 bases, with 18 bases between them. CDR3 DNA sequence: TGCGCCAGCAGTCAATCAGGCGACATGGCCTCCAACTCCTACGAGCAGTACTTC. It translates to CASSQSGDMASNSYEQYF.

V gene TRBV7-2 combines with J gene TRBJ2-5; weak D call: TRBD2 (6 bases). V was shortened by 4 bases and J by 5 bases, with 14 bases between the two germline ends. The CDR3 totals 14 residues. Germline CDR1 is SGHTA and CDR2 is FQGNSA. The CDR3 nucleotides are TGTGCCAGCAGCTACAACGGGGGACGGGAGACCCAGTACTTC. This sequence encodes CASSYNGGRETQYF.

V is TRBV5-1 and J is TRBJ2-5; tentatively, D is TRBD2 (5 bases). CDR1 is SGHRS, CDR2 YFSETQ, per germline. CDR3 length equals 14 residues. The ends were cut back, 0 bases at V and 2 bases at J, with 8 bases in the middle. CDR3: CASSLGREQETQYF. CDR3 nucleotides: TGCGCCAGCAGCTTGGGTAGGGAGCAAGAGACCCAGTACTTC. The entire variable domain, with the rest obtained from reference TRBV5-1 and TRBJ2-5, is as follows: KAGVTQTPRYLIKTRGQQVTLSCSPISGHRSVSWYQQTPGQGLQFLFEYFSETQRNKGNFPGRFSGRQFSNSRSEMNVSTLELGDSALYLCASSLGREQETQYFGPGTRLLVL.

This clone was counted a few times. V gene TRBV28 combines with J gene TRBJ1-1; 8 nucleotides line up with TRBD1. CDR3 length: 15 residues. V was pared by 5 bases and J by 1 base, with 6 bases of the junction left unmatched. CDR1 is MDHEN, CDR2 SYDVKM, per germline. The CDR3 DNA follows: TGTGCCAGCAGTCCCTCCGGGACAGGGAACACTGAAGCTTTCTTT. This gives the protein CASSPSGTGNTEAFF.

The rearrangement links TRBV6-5 to TRBJ1-2, with 8 bases identical to TRBD1. V lost 8 bases to trimming and J lost 7 bases; unmatched junction nucleotides: 12. CDR1 and CDR2 (germline): MNHEY, SVGAGI. There are 14 residues in the CDR3. CDR3 region: CASSAHGTGFGYTF. Written as DNA, the CDR3 is TGTGCCAGCTCCGCTCATGGGACAGGCTTTGGCTACACCTTC.

The V and J genes are TRBV6-6 and TRBJ2-7, with a possible D match to TRBD2 (7 bases). The V gene's germline CDR1 is MNHNY and CDR2 SVGAGI (reference sequence). This CDR3 region has 13 residues. The V end was cut by 8 bases, the J end by 10 bases, with 21 bases between. For the CDR3, the DNA is TGTGCCAGCGGGCACTCGGGGAGGGGGGACCAGTACTTC. Its protein product is CASGHSGRGDQYF.

This clone was observed a handful of times. The V and J genes are TRBV5-4 and TRBJ2-5, with 8 nucleotides matching TRBD2. The CDR3 totals 15 residues. CDR1 and CDR2 (germline): SGHNT, YYREEE (reference sequence). V was clipped by 1 base and J by 5 bases; unmatched bases: 7. This CDR3 reads CASSLRAGGGETQYF. In DNA, the CDR3 is TGTGCCAGCAGCTTGCGTGCGGGGGGCGGGGAGACCCAGTACTTC.

This clone came up a few times. The rearrangement links TRBV28 to TRBJ2-7; 7 bases match TRBD1. This CDR3 is built from 14 residues. CDR1 is MDHEN, CDR2 SYDVKM, per germline. V was pared by 5 bases and J by 2 bases, with 6 bases of the junction left unmatched. CDR3 bases: TGTGCCAGCAGTGCCGGGACAGTGCCCTACGAGCAGTACTTC. Amino acid sequence: CASSAGTVPYEQYF.